The T cell receptor (beta chain) described here comes from a study of blood T cell repertoires in COVID-19. Study overall: The samples span acute and convalescent COVID-19 from the United States, Italy and Spain. PBMCs, B-cell-depleted T cells, or T cells provided the cDNA or gDNA that made up the material.

Germline CDR1 is SGHVS and CDR2 is FQNEAQ. V was cut by 7 bases and J by 4 bases, with 19 bases left in between. This CDR3 has 16 amino acids. Some clones are missing from TCRdb's copy, which holds only in-frame ones; the method was immunoSEQ multiplex PCR. This table holds some 220,000 clones, around 80% found once. This clonotype was obtained from a man aged 50-60 years with active or convalescent COVID-19. Specimen: peripheral blood. The chain employs TRBV7-8 and TRBJ2-2; D might be TRBD2 (5 bases). CDR3 residues: CASTLRGLTGTGELFF. The CDR3 DNA sequence: TGTGCCAGCACCCTCCGAGGGCTGACCGGCACCGGGGAGCTGTTTTTT.